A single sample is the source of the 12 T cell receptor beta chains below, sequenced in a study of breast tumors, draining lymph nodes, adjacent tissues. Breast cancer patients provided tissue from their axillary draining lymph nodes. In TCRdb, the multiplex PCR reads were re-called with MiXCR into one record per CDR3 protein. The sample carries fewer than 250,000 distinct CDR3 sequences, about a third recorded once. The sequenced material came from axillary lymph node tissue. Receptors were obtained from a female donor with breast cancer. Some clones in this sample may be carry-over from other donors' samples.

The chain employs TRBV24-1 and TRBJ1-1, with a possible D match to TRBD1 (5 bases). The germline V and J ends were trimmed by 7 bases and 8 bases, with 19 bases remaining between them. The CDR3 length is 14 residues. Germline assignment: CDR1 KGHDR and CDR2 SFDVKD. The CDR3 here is CATSVGTKELEAFF. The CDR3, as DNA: TGTGCCACCAGCGTCGGGACTAAAGAGCTGGAAGCTTTCTTT.

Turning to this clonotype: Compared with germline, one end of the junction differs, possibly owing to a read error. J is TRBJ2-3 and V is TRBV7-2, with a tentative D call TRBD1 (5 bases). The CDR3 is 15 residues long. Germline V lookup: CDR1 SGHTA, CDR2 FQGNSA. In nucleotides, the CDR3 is TGTGCCAGCAGCTTAGAGCAGCAGGAGACAGATACGCAGTATTTC. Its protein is CASSLEQQETDTQYF.

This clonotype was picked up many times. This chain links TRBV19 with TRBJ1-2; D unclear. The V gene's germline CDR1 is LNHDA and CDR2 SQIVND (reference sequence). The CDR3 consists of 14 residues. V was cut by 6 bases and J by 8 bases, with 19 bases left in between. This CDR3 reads CASSMDPRVDGYTF. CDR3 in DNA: TGTGCCAGTAGCATGGACCCGCGGGTAGACGGCTACACCTTC.

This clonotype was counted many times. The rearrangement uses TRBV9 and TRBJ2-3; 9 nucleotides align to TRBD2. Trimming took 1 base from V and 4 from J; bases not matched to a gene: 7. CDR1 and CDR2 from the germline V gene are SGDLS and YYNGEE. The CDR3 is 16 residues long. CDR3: CASSVIPSGVPDTQYF. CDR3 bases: TGTGCCAGCAGCGTAATACCTAGCGGGGTCCCAGATACGCAGTATTTT.

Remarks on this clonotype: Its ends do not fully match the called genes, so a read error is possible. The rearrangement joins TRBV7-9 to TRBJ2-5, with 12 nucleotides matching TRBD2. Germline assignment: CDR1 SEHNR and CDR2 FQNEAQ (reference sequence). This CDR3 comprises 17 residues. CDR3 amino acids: CASSPGIGLAGMETQYF. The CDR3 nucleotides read TGTGCCAGCAGCCCCGGAATAGGACTAGCGGGAATGGAGACTCAGTACTTC.

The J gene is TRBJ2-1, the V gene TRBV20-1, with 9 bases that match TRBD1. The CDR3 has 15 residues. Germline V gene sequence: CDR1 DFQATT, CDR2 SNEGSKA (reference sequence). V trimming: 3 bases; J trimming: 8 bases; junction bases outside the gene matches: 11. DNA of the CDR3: TGCAGTGCTAGTTCGGGGGACAGGGTAAGGGATGAGCAGTTCTTC. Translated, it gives CSASSGDRVRDEQFF.

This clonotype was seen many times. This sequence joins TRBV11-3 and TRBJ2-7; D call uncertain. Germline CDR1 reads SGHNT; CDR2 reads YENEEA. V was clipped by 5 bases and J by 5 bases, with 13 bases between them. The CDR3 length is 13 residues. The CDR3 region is CASSHPSEHEQYF. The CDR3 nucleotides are TGTGCCAGCAGCCACCCGTCGGAACACGAGCAGTACTTC.

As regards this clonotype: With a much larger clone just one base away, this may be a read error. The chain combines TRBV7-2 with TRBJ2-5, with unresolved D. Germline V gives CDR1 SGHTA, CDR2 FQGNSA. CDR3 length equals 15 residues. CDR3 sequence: CASSGPTDYQETQHF. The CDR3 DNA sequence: TGTGCCAGCAGCGGGCCGACGGATTACCAAGAGACCCAGCACTTC. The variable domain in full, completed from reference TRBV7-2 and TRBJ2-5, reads GAGVSQSPSNKVTEKGKDVELRCDPISGHTALYWYRQSLGQGLEFLIYFQGNSAPDKSGLPSDRFSAERTGGSVSTLTIQRTQQEDSAVYLCASSGPTDYQETQHFGPGTRLLVL.

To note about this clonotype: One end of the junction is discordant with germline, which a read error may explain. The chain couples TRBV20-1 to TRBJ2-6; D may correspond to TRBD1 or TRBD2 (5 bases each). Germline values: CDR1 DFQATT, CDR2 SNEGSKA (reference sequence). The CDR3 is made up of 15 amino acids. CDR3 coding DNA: TGCGGTGCCAATGGGGGTAATACTGGGGCCAACGTCCTGACTTTC. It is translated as CGANGGNTGANVLTF.

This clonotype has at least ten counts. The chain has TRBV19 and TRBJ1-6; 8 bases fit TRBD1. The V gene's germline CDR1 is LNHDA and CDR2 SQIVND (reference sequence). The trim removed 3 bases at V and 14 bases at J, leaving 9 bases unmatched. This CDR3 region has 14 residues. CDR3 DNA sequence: TGTGCCAGTAGTATGGGACAGGCAAAACAGACCCTCCACTTT. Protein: CASSMGQAKQTLHF.

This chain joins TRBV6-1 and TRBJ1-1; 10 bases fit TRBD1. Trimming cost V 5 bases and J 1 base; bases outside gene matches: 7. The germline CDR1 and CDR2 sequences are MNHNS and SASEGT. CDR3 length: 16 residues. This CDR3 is CASSPRDRGKNTEAFF. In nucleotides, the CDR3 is TGTGCCAGCAGTCCCCGGGACAGGGGAAAGAACACTGAAGCTTTCTTT.

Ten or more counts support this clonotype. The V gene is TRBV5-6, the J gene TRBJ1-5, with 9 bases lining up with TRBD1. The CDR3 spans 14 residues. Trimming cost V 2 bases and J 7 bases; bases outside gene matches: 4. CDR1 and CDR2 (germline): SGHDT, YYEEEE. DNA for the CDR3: TGTGCCAGCAGCTTAACAGGGGGCAGACAGCCCCAGCATTTT. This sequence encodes CASSLTGGRQPQHF.